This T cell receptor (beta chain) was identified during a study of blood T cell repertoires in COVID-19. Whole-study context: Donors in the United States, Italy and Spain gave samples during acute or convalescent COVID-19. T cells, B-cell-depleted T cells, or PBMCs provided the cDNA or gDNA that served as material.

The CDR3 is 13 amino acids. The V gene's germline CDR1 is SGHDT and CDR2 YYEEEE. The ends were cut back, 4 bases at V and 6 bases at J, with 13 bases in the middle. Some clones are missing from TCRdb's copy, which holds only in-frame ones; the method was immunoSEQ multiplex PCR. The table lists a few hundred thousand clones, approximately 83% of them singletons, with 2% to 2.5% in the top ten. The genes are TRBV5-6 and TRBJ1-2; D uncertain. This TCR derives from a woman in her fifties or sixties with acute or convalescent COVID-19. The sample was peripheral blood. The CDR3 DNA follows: TGTGCCAGCAGCGACCGTGGGCTGAATGGCTACACCTTC. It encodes CASSDRGLNGYTF. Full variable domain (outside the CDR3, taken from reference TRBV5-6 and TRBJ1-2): DAGVTQSPTHLIKTRGQQVTLRCSPKSGHDTVSWYQQALGQGPQFIFQYYEEEERQRGNFPDRFSGHQFPNYSSELNVNALLLGDSALYLCASSDRGLNGYTFGSGTRLTVV.